The 14 T cell receptor beta chains given below trace back to one sample, sequenced in a study of blood T cell repertoires in COVID-19. The assay was immunoSEQ multiplex PCR, and TCRdb's table has in-frame clones only and misses some. This table has 60,000 to 65,000 clones, roughly 80% appearing once. The specimen sequenced was peripheral blood. All receptors derive from a man aged 55 to 70 with COVID-19, enrolled during active disease.

The chain uses TRBV6-6 and TRBJ2-1, with D tentatively TRBD2 (5 bases). Germline-derived CDR1 and CDR2 are MNHNY and SVGAGI (reference sequence). This CDR3 is built from 14 residues. V shed 7 bases and J shed 0 bases, with 10 bases lying between them. The CDR3 loop reads CASMRAPSYNEQFF. CDR3 DNA sequence: TGTGCCAGCATGAGGGCCCCCTCCTACAATGAGCAGTTCTTC.

This clone has just a few counts. This chain uses TRBV5-4 with TRBJ2-5, with TRBD2 identical over 8 bases. Germline V gene lookup returns CDR1 SGHNT and CDR2 YYREEE (reference sequence). The CDR3 is made up of 15 amino acids. V lost 4 bases, J lost 4 bases, and 9 bases stayed unmatched. Here the CDR3 DNA reads TGTGCCAGCAGCAACACCGGGACTAGGGGAGAGACCCAGTACTTC. It yields the protein CASSNTGTRGETQYF. The entire variable domain, with the rest obtained from reference TRBV5-4 and TRBJ2-5, is as follows: ETGVTQSPTHLIKTRGQQVTLRCSSQSGHNTVSWYQQALGQGPQFIFQYYREEENGRGNFPPRFSGLQFPNYSSELNVNALELDDSALYLCASSNTGTRGETQYFGPGTRLLVL.

The V gene is TRBV3-1 (or the pseudogene TRBV3-2), the J gene TRBJ1-1, with D possibly being TRBD1 (6 bases). The germline V and J ends were trimmed by 3 bases and 0 bases, with 8 bases remaining between them. Germline V lookup: CDR1 LGHDT, CDR2 YNNKEL (reference sequence). This CDR3 contains 14 residues. The DNA of the CDR3 is TGTGCCAGCAGCCACGGACAGTTGAACACTGAAGCTTTCTTT. It is translated as CASSHGQLNTEAFF.

The chain links TRBV2 to TRBJ1-1; no clear D gene. CDR1 and CDR2 (germline): SNHLY, FYNNEI. The CDR3 extends over 14 amino acids. V lost 6 bases to trimming and J lost 1 base, with 12 bases between them. The CDR3: CASREATGNTEAFF. The CDR3 DNA reads TGTGCCAGCAGGGAGGCGACGGGGAACACTGAAGCTTTCTTT.

This clone was picked up one time. V gene TRBV27 combines with J gene TRBJ1-1; TRBD1 agrees at 8 bases. The CDR3 is 15 amino acids. Per germline, CDR1 MNHEY and CDR2 SMNVEV (reference sequence). V shed 0 bases and J 5 bases; nucleotides not matched to a gene: 5. The CDR3 spells CASSLSPGGYTEAFF. The CDR3 DNA is TGTGCCAGCAGTTTATCGCCAGGGGGCTATACTGAAGCTTTCTTT.

The chain employs TRBV25-1 and TRBJ1-2; maybe TRBD1 (6 bases). The ends were cut back, 1 base at V and 4 bases at J, with 7 bases in the middle. The CDR3 consists of 13 residues. CDR1 is MGHDK and CDR2 is SYGVNS in the germline V gene. Written as DNA, the CDR3 is TGTGCCAGCAGTGAATCGGACAGCTATGGCTACACCTTC. Translation: CASSESDSYGYTF.

This clone turned up a few times. The chain recombines TRBV5-1 with TRBJ1-1; 9 bases agree with TRBD1. Germline values: CDR1 SGHRS, CDR2 YFSETQ. This CDR3 spans 13 amino acids. V lost 2 bases and J lost 10; bases outside the gene matches: 6. CDR3 DNA sequence: TGCGCCAGCAGCTTAACAGGGGGCAGGGGAGCTTTCTTT. This gives the protein CASSLTGGRGAFF.

This clone was recorded a few times. The chain employs TRBV19 and TRBJ1-1; a weak D match, TRBD1 (6 bases). CDR1 and CDR2 from the germline V gene are LNHDA and SQIVND (reference sequence). V was shortened by 4 bases and J by 1 base, with 10 bases between the two germline ends. The CDR3 extends over 14 amino acids. The CDR3 nucleotides are TGTGCCAGTAGTAGAGGGACACAGAACACTGAAGCTTTCTTT. It yields the protein CASSRGTQNTEAFF.

The chain carries TRBV11-2 and TRBJ2-3; D remains ambiguous. In germline, CDR1 is SGHAT, CDR2 FQNNGV. This CDR3 has 13 amino acids. Between the trimmed V and J ends, which lost 5 bases and 6 bases, there was a span of 12 bases. This chain's CDR3 is CASSLILRDTQYF. Here the CDR3 DNA reads TGTGCCAGCAGCCTCATACTGCGGGATACGCAGTATTTT.

The chain couples TRBV7-9 to TRBJ2-7; tentative D call: TRBD1 (6 bases). CDR1 is SEHNR, CDR2 FQNEAQ, per germline (reference sequence). The CDR3 covers 13 residues. The V end lost 6 bases, the J end lost 5 bases, and 14 bases lay between the germline ends. The CDR3: CASSPGQGHEQYF. The CDR3, as DNA: TGTGCCAGCAGTCCTGGTCAGGGGCACGAGCAGTACTTC.

V gene TRBV19 combines with J gene TRBJ1-3; D is possibly TRBD1 (6 bases). CDR1 is LNHDA and CDR2 is SQIVND in the germline V gene (reference sequence). Trimming removed 0 bases at V and 0 bases at J, with 6 bases between. The CDR3 is 15 amino acids. CDR3 nucleotide sequence: TGTGCCAGTAGTATAGAGGGACACTCTGGAAACACCATATATTTT. This gives the protein CASSIEGHSGNTIYF.

The chain uses TRBV28 and TRBJ2-7; D is possibly TRBD1 (5 bases). Germline CDR1 is MDHEN and CDR2 is SYDVKM. The V gene lost 6 bases and the J gene lost 4 bases, with 13 bases spanning the gap. The CDR3 is made up of 13 amino acids. The chain's CDR3 is CASSRNQGYEQYF. CDR3 sequence (DNA): TGTGCCAGCAGCCGCAACCAGGGTTACGAGCAGTACTTC. Full variable domain (outside the CDR3, taken from reference TRBV28 and TRBJ2-7): DVKVTQSSRYLVKRTGEKVFLECVQDMDHENMFWYRQDPGLGLRLIYFSYDVKMKEKGDIPEGYSVSREKKERFSLILESASTNQTSMYLCASSRNQGYEQYFGPGTRLTVT.

The J gene is TRBJ2-1, the V gene TRBV24-1, with TRBD2 matching over 11 bases. Germline lookup yields CDR1 KGHDR and CDR2 SFDVKD. V shed 9 bases, J shed 8 bases, and the junction held 5 bases outside the gene matches. The CDR3 has 13 amino acids. CDR3 nucleotide sequence: TGTGCCACCGGGACTAGCGGTATCTATGAGCAGTTCTTC. Translated: CATGTSGIYEQFF.

The genes are TRBV9 and TRBJ1-1; D gene ambiguous. CDR3 size: 15 residues. The germline V gene encodes CDR1 SGDLS and CDR2 YYNGEE. V was clipped by 0 bases and J by 0 bases, with 9 bases between them. This CDR3 reads CASSVGGRLNTEAFF. CDR3 nucleotides: TGTGCCAGCAGCGTAGGTGGCCGATTGAACACTGAAGCTTTCTTT.